This T cell receptor beta chain was captured in a study of graft-versus-host responses after intestinal transplantation (dated by TCRdb to the early 2020s). Describing the broader study: The transplants that recipients got were multivisceral, liver-intestinal, or isolated intestinal. Of the 20 to 25 intestinal transplant recipients enrolled in the cohort, one of whom was a retransplant, a few patients without pretransplant specimens were excluded. Anti-thymocyte globulin induction was given to all recipients, followed by maintenance tacrolimus and steroids for two to three years. Donor T cell macrochimerism was defined as a peak of at least 4% donor T cells among recipient peripheral blood mononuclear cells. Alloreactive clones were identified by sequencing pre-transplant mixed lymphocyte reaction products and comparing them with unstimulated pre-transplant donor and recipient T cells. Rather than going through the commercial service, samples from a few later patients were sequenced in-house on an Illumina MiSeq and processed with MiXCR. Bulk TCR-beta CDR3 sequencing was used to track graft-versus-host and host-versus-graft alloreactive T cell clones in the graft, circulation and bone marrow after intestinal transplantation.

Overall study outcomes, separate from this receptor: In patients with donor T cell macrochimerism, the allografts had high GvH to HvG T cell clonal ratios. Early after transplant, peak levels of circulating GvH clones were associated with declines in HvG clones. GvH clones turned up in recipient bone marrow, with some appearing earlier in ileal mucosa or blood, a pattern consistent with an intestinal mucosal origin. Conclusions were limited by the relatively low number and heterogeneity of intestinal transplant patients.

The time point label of this sample denotes: cells obtained before transplantation from donor or recipient. CD3+CD4+ and CD3+CD8+ populations were FACS-sorted from unstimulated pre-transplant donor and recipient cells taken from spleen or lymph nodes. A distance of 6 bases separates the germline ends of V and J, which lose 1 base and 8 bases respectively. The germline V gene yields MDHEN for CDR1 and SYDVKM for CDR2. The CDR3 measures 12 amino acids from cysteine to phenylalanine. Of all the DNA, just the CDR3 is kept, 36 bases in frame from base 1. On this clone: Its antigen specificity is not known. No much larger clonotype is one base removed from it; base qualities were not supplied.

The library was generated by the immunoSEQ multiplex PCR assay. In most patients, genomic DNA was isolated using the Qiagen DNeasy Blood and Tissue Kit and sent frozen to Adaptive Biotechnologies for TCR sequencing. For most patients, high-throughput TCR-beta CDR3 sequencing of genomic DNA was performed by Adaptive Biotechnologies. The original pipeline was this. TCR sequencing data were retrieved from Adaptive's ImmunoSEQ software for roughly 17 patients, whereas a few other patients were processed with MiXCR and VDJtools. To correct CD4 versus CD8 sorting errors, any sequence found in both subsets at a frequency ratio below 5:1 was removed. CDR3 nucleotide sequences shared by donor and recipient were removed because the origin of these sequences could not be assigned. To be classed as alloreactive, a clone needed at least 2-fold expansion over unstimulated cells and a minimum CFSE-low frequency of 0.002% (template counts) or 0.001% (read counts). Clones detected in sequenced pre-transplant spleen, lymph node, or MLR CFSE-low populations of the donor or recipient were defined as mappable. The cumulative frequency of alloreactive clones was calculated as a percentage of all sequences, weighted by copy number. The table was pulled from immuneACCESS by TCRdb, which kept in-frame rearrangements only. Such tables lose some clones; where checked, under half of the loss comes from unresolved V genes, and the rest has no known cause. That table supplies the V and J calls and clone size; D and trimming were determined from the DNA. The sample table records roughly 99,000 clones; roughly 89% of these occur just once. Less than 0.85% of the sample goes to the ten largest clones.

The sequencing here drew on unstimulated CD4+ T cells sorted from spleen or lymph node cells, taken before transplant. The chain is made from TRBV28 and TRBJ1-5, with no reliable assignment of the D segment. The receptor comes from a human donor who was the organ donor for an intestinal transplant. The DNA sequence is TGTGCCAGCAGTTTATCATTCGAGCCCCAGCATTTT. Translation gives CASSLSFEPQHF. Supplemented by the reference TRBV28 and TRBJ1-5 proteins around the CDR3, the complete variable domain is DVKVTQSSRYLVKRTGEKVFLECVQDMDHENMFWYRQDPGLGLRLIYFSYDVKMKEKGDIPEGYSVSREKKERFSLILESASTNQTSMYLCASSLSFEPQHFGDGTRLSIL.